These 17 T cell receptor beta chains came from one sample sequenced in a study of shared clonotypes between healthy human individuals (dated by TCRdb to 2018 to 2020). The library was made by the immunoSEQ multiplex PCR assay. Held by TCRdb, this immuneACCESS table contains in-frame sequences only and omits some clones. Under half of the omission traces to an unresolved V gene where checked; the cause of the rest is unknown. Across this sample there are 2 million to 2.5 million clones, with 95% seen only once. The ten top clones hold 0.1% to 0.15% of the sample. The sequencing sample was made of naive CD4+ T cells sorted from blood. The cell subset or site label on this specimen signifies: CD45RA+ positively selected. These receptors originate from a young man in good health.

The chain recombines TRBV19 with TRBJ1-1; D perhaps matches TRBD1 (5 bases). CDR3 length: 15 amino acids. CDR1 and CDR2 from the germline V gene are LNHDA and SQIVND (reference sequence). Trimming shortened V by 2 bases and J by 4 bases, and 14 bases separated the two germline ends. The CDR3 loop is CASSIMLLGGTEAFF. In nucleotides, the CDR3 is TGTGCCAGTAGTATAATGTTGTTGGGGGGCACTGAAGCTTTCTTT.

The rearrangement uses TRBV5-6 and TRBJ2-3, with D perhaps assigned TRBD1 or TRBD2 (7 bases each). V lost 6 bases to trimming and J lost 2 bases, with 19 bases between them. The CDR3 runs 16 residues. Germline V CDR1 and CDR2: SGHDT, YYEEEE. The chain's CDR3 is CASMPYRGGITDTQYF. DNA of the CDR3: TGTGCCAGCATGCCTTACAGGGGAGGGATCACAGATACGCAGTATTTT.

The genes are TRBV10-3 and TRBJ2-6, with D uncertain. Germline V gene lookup returns CDR1 ENHRY and CDR2 SYGVKD. V was clipped by 0 bases and J by 0 bases, with 12 bases between them. The CDR3 has 18 residues. CDR3 region: CAISESGIFISGANVLTF. DNA of the CDR3: TGTGCCATCAGTGAGTCGGGGATTTTTATCTCTGGGGCCAACGTCCTGACTTTC.

The chain employs TRBV10-3 and TRBJ2-6, with 10 bases aligning to TRBD1. This CDR3 has 15 amino acids. After removal of 10 bases from V and 1 base from J, the junction contained 4 bases not matched to a gene. The germline CDR1 and CDR2 sequences are ENHRY and SYGVKD. The CDR3 here is CATGQGGSGANVLTF. The CDR3 bases are TGTGCCACCGGACAGGGGGGATCTGGGGCCAACGTCCTGACTTTC.

The J gene is TRBJ1-6, the V gene TRBV7-2, with D unclear. The CDR3 runs 18 residues. Trimming pared 3 bases from V and 7 bases from J, leaving 22 bases between. The germline V gene has CDR1 SGHTA and CDR2 FQGNSA. This CDR3 reads CASSFTTLSRSNNSPLHF. The CDR3 DNA reads as TGTGCCAGCAGCTTTACTACGCTAAGCAGGTCCAACAATTCACCCCTCCACTTT. Together with reference TRBV7-2 and TRBJ1-6, the CDR3 gives the full variable domain: GAGVSQSPSNKVTEKGKDVELRCDPISGHTALYWYRQSLGQGLEFLIYFQGNSAPDKSGLPSDRFSAERTGGSVSTLTIQRTQQEDSAVYLCASSFTTLSRSNNSPLHFGNGTRLTVT.

V is TRBV6-1 and J is TRBJ2-7; TRBD2 matches at 14 bases. Germline V gene lookup returns CDR1 MNHNS and CDR2 SASEGT. This CDR3 is 16 amino acids long. V shed 4 bases, J shed 5 bases, and the junction held 7 bases outside the gene matches. CDR3 protein: CASSAPGLAGVHEQYF. The CDR3 DNA reads as TGTGCCAGCAGTGCCCCGGGACTAGCGGGAGTCCACGAGCAGTACTTC.

This chain joins TRBV7-9 and TRBJ1-2, with a weak D call TRBD1 (6 bases). Germline loops: CDR1 SEHNR, CDR2 FQNEAQ (reference sequence). The CDR3 sequence is 14 residues long. Trimming cost V 3 bases and J 10 bases, with 18 bases left between them. The CDR3: CASSFFEGELIYTF. The CDR3 DNA is TGTGCCAGCAGCTTTTTTGAGGGGGAGTTAATCTACACCTTC.

This clone came up a few times. V gene TRBV18 combines with J gene TRBJ2-5; no reliable D call. The CDR3 sequence is 14 residues long. Trimming shortened V by 2 bases and J by 4 bases, and 11 bases separated the two germline ends. The germline V gene encodes CDR1 KGHSH and CDR2 LQKENI. The CDR3: CASSPSVDGETQYF. Here the CDR3 DNA reads TGTGCCAGCTCACCATCGGTTGACGGAGAGACCCAGTACTTC.

This clone is a singleton in its sample. CDR3 DNA sequence: TGTGCCAGTAGTATTCAGGGGGGGATCGGCGAAAAACTGTTTTTT. Translation gives CASSIQGGIGEKLFF. The rearrangement links TRBV19 to TRBJ1-4; 7 bases are shared with TRBD1. CDR1 is LNHDA, CDR2 SQIVND, per germline (reference sequence). The CDR3 covers 15 residues. Losses at the gene ends were 3 bases for V and 8 bases for J; bases not matched to a gene: 9.

The genes are TRBV9 and TRBJ2-2; possibly TRBD2 for D (6 bases). CDR1 SGDLS and CDR2 YYNGEE come from the germline V gene. This CDR3 is 16 amino acids long. The germline V and J ends were trimmed by 4 bases and 0 bases, with 13 bases remaining between them. CDR3 amino acids: CASSTWDFANTGELFF. The CDR3 nucleotides read TGTGCCAGCAGCACCTGGGACTTCGCGAACACCGGGGAGCTGTTTTTT.

The chain has TRBV19 and TRBJ2-2; 7 bases map to TRBD2. Germline V gene sequence: CDR1 LNHDA, CDR2 SQIVND (reference sequence). The ends lost 5 bases at V and 6 bases at J; junction bases unmatched: 3. The CDR3 length is 13 residues. The DNA for the CDR3 is TGTGCCAGTAGTGTCGGACTAGCCGGGGAGCTGTTTTTT. This encodes CASSVGLAGELFF.

The chain recombines TRBV6-1 with TRBJ2-5, with 7 bases identical to TRBD2. Trimming removed 7 bases from V and 5 bases from J; junction bases left unmatched: 13. This CDR3 is built from 15 residues. Germline V gene data show CDR1 as MNHNS and CDR2 as SASEGT. CDR3 protein: CASTITTSQQETQYF. The CDR3 nucleotides are TGTGCCAGCACCATTACGACTAGCCAGCAGGAGACCCAGTACTTC.

The rearrangement uses TRBV6-5 and TRBJ1-5, with D tentatively TRBD1 (6 bases). The CDR3 length is 15 residues. Germline values: CDR1 MNHEY, CDR2 SVGAGI. V dropped 6 bases and J dropped 0 bases, with 12 bases sitting between them. The DNA of the CDR3 is TGTGCCAGCAGGCGGGGGCGCGATAGCAATCAGCCCCAGCATTTT. Amino acids: CASRRGRDSNQPQHF.

V and J are TRBV29-1 and TRBJ1-1; D is unclear. The CDR3 is 12 residues long. V dropped 4 bases and J dropped 5 bases, with 11 bases sitting between them. Looked up from germline, CDR1 is SQVTM and CDR2 is ANQGSEA. The CDR3 DNA sequence: TGCAGCGTTGCCGGGCGGTATACTGAAGCTTTCTTT. Translated: CSVAGRYTEAFF.

The chain joins TRBV29-1 to TRBJ1-1, with D uncertain. The CDR3 sequence is 14 residues long. CDR1 and CDR2 from the germline V gene are SQVTM and ANQGSEA. V was pared by 1 base and J by 2 bases, with 11 bases between. The CDR3 nucleotides are TGCAGCGTTGAAGGTAGGCAGAGTAACACTGAAGCTTTCTTT. Its translation is CSVEGRQSNTEAFF.

CDR3 DNA: TGTGCCAGCGGCCAACAGGAGAACTATGGCTACACCTTC. Amino acids: CASGQQENYGYTF. The chain has TRBV19 and TRBJ1-2; D is possibly TRBD1 (5 bases). Trimming took 9 bases from V and 2 from J, leaving 13 bases between them. CDR3 length: 13 amino acids. CDR1 and CDR2 from the germline V gene are LNHDA and SQIVND (reference sequence).

The chain links TRBV10-3 to TRBJ2-5, with no clear D. This CDR3 contains 13 residues. Germline V gives CDR1 ENHRY, CDR2 SYGVKD. V lost 0 bases and J 10 bases, leaving 12 bases between the germline ends. Here the CDR3 reads CAISESTRRDQYF. CDR3 DNA sequence: TGTGCCATCAGTGAGTCAACCCGTAGGGACCAGTACTTC.